Described below is a single TCR beta chain sequence and its context. What it recognizes is unknown. The PCR made use of 60 Vbeta and 13 Jbeta primers. Sequencing was performed with immunoSEQ multiplex PCR; in TCRdb, only in-frame clones are kept and a portion is missing. This sample yields roughly 160,000 clones, of which roughly 80% are seen a single time; roughly 10% belongs to the top ten. This record belongs to a study of cytomegalovirus exposure and HLA in healthy donors. Findings of the study overall: By HLA locus, TCR association rates varied in a later analysis, with DRB1 showing the most and HLA-C the fewest. Later analysis associated a missense DCLRE1C variant with TCR beta V- and J-gene trimming. Sequence variants that were highly shared formed a cluster that was likely a sequencing artifact. Later, an analysis showed that TCR beta chains associated with HLA were more clonally expanded than others that were equally common.

This CDR3 is 16 amino acids long. Germline-derived CDR1 and CDR2 are LNHDA and SQIVND (reference sequence). V lost 5 bases, J lost 0 bases, and 14 bases lay in between. The V and J genes are TRBV19 and TRBJ1-3; D is unclear. The source is a man aged 50-59 years in good health and CMV-seropositive. The material sequenced was PBMCs. In DNA form, the CDR3 reads TGTGCCAGTAGTCCACAGACGGCGCTCTCTGGAAACACCATATATTTT. This translates into CASSPQTALSGNTIYF.